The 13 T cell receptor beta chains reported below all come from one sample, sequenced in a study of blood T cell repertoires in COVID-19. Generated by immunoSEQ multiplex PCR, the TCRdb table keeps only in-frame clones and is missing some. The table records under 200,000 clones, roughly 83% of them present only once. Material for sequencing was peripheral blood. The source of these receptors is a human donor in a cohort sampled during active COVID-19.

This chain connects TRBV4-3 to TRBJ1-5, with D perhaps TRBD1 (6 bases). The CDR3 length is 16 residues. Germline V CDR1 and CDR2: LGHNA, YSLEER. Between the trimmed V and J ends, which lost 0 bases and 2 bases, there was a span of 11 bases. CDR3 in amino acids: CASSQDLRGGNQPQHF. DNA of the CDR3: TGCGCCAGCAGCCAAGATCTCAGGGGAGGCAATCAGCCCCAGCATTTT.

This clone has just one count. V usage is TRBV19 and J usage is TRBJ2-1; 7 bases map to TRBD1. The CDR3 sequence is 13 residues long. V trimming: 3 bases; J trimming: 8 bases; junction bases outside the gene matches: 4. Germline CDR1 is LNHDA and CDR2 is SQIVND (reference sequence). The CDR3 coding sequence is TGTGCCAGTAGTATCATCCAGGGGGATGAGCAGTTCTTC. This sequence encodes CASSIIQGDEQFF. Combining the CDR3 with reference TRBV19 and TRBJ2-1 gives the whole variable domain DGGITQSPKYLFRKEGQNVTLSCEQNLNHDAMYWYRQDPGQGLRLIYYSQIVNDFQKGDIAEGYSVSREKKESFPLTVTSAQKNPTAFYLCASSIIQGDEQFFGPGTRLTVL.

The CDR3: CASRYRQGEDSPLHF. The CDR3 DNA reads as TGTGCCAGCCGGTACCGACAGGGGGAAGATTCACCCCTCCACTTT. The chain has TRBV2 and TRBJ1-6; 9 positions agree with TRBD1. Trimming at V came to 8 bases and at J to 8 bases, leaving 10 bases not matched to a gene. This CDR3 contains 15 residues. Germline V gene lookup returns CDR1 SNHLY and CDR2 FYNNEI.

The CDR3 sequence: CASSRTSGAVYEQYF. CDR3 DNA: TGTGCCAGCAGCCGGACTAGCGGGGCTGTCTACGAGCAGTACTTC. The chain links TRBV5-4 to TRBJ2-7, with 12 bases that match TRBD2. The V and J ends lost 4 bases and 3 bases, in that order; junction bases with no gene match: 5. The CDR3 is 15 amino acids. Germline CDR1 SGHNT, CDR2 YYREEE (reference sequence).

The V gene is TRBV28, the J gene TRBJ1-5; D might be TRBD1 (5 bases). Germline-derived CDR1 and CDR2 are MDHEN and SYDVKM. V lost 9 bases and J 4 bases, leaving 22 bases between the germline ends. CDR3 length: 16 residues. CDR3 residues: CASHSAAGRTNQPQHF. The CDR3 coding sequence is TGTGCCAGTCATTCCGCGGCGGGACGAACTAATCAGCCCCAGCATTTT.

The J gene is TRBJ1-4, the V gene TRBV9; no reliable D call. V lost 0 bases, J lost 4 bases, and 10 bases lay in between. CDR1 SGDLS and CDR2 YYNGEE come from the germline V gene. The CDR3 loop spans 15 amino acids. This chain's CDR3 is CASSVGGRLNEKLFF. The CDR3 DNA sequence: TGTGCCAGCAGCGTAGGAGGTAGACTTAATGAAAAACTGTTTTTT.

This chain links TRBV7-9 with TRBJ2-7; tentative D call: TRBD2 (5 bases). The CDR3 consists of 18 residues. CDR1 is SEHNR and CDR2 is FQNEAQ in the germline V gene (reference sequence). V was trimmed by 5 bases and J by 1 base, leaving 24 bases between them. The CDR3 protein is CASSPPRGKNRYSYEQYF. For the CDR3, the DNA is TGTGCCAGCAGCCCCCCCCGAGGGAAGAACCGTTATTCCTACGAGCAGTACTTC.

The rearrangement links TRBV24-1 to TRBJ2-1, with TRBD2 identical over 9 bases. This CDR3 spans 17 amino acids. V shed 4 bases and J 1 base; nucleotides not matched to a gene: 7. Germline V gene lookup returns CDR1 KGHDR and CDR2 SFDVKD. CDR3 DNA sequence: TGTGCCACCAGTGACCCTAGCGGGAACGGATCCTACAATGAGCAGTTCTTC. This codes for CATSDPSGNGSYNEQFF.

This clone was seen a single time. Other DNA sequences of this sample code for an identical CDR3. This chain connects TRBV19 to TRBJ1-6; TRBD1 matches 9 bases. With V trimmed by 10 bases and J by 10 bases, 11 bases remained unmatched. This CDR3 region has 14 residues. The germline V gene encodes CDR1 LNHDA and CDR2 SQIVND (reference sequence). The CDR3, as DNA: TGTGCCACCTCTTCCGGGACAGGGACCTCACCCCTCCACTTT. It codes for CATSSGTGTSPLHF.

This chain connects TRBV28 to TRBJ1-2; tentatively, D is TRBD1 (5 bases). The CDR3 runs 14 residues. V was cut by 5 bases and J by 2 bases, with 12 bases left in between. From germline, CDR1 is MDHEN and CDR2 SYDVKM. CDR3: CASSPSGGNYGYTF. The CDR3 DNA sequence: TGTGCCAGCAGTCCAAGTGGGGGGAACTATGGCTACACCTTC.

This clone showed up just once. CDR3 protein: CASSPNPDRVDQPQHF. Written as DNA, the CDR3 is TGTGCCAGCAGCCCTAACCCGGACAGGGTGGATCAGCCCCAGCATTTT. The rearrangement uses TRBV6-2 or TRBV6-3 and TRBJ1-5; 8 positions match TRBD1. The CDR3 totals 16 residues. CDR1 MNHEY and CDR2 SVGEGT come from the germline V gene. The ends lost 6 bases at V and 5 bases at J; junction bases unmatched: 12.

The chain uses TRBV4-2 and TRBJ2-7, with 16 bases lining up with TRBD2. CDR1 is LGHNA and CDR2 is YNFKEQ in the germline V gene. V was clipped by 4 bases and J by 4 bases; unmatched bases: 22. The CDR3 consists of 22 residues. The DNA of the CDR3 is TGTGCCAGCAGCCCGGGACTAGCGGGAGGGCCTAATAGCCGGGTTCGGAAGTACGAGCAGTACTTC. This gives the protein CASSPGLAGGPNSRVRKYEQYF.

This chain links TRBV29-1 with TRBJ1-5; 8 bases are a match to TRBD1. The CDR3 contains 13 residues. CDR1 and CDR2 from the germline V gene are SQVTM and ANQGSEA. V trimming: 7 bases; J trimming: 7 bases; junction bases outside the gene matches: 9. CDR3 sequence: CSGGRGRGQPQHF. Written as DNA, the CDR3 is TGCAGCGGGGGCAGGGGGCGTGGGCAGCCCCAGCATTTT.